Following are 23 T cell receptor beta chains from one sample sequenced in a study of OX40 agonist ivuxolimab in advanced cancers. Preparation of the library involved the immunoSEQ multiplex PCR assay. In TCRdb, the immuneACCESS table is reduced to in-frame sequences with V and J assigned. These tables do not hold every clone; where another copy was compared, an unresolved V gene accounts for under half, and the others remain unexplained. Recorded for this sample are 45,000 to 50,000 clones; less than 85% of them occurred a single time. The ten most abundant clones make up about 1.9% of the sample. The sample was CD4+ or CD8+ T cells sorted from blood, taken in a trial of the OX40 agonist ivuxolimab. These TCRs come from an adult with an advanced solid tumor such as melanoma, head and neck, liver or kidney cancer.

The chain employs TRBV4-2 and TRBJ2-3, with 14 nucleotides matching TRBD2. Germline V gene data show CDR1 as LGHNA and CDR2 as YNFKEQ. The J segment lost 6 bases and the V segment lost 4 bases, leaving 9 bases of the junction unmatched. The CDR3 runs to 17 residues. In DNA form, the CDR3 reads TGTGCCAGCAGCCCTAGACTAGCGGGGGGGGGTTCGGATACGCAGTATTTT. Translated, it gives CASSPRLAGGGSDTQYF.

This clone was picked up a small number of times. CDR3 sequence: CAASLNMNTEAFF. The DNA for the CDR3 is TGTGCCGCCTCACTGAACATGAACACTGAAGCTTTCTTT. The chain carries TRBV30 and TRBJ1-1; D is undetermined. Germline V CDR1 and CDR2: GTSNPN, SVGIG (reference sequence). The CDR3 is 13 amino acids. The V gene lost 8 bases and the J gene lost 0 bases, with 13 bases spanning the gap.

A remark on this clone: The junction shows a germline mismatch at one end, possibly a read error. This rearrangement joins TRBV7-7 to TRBJ2-1; possibly TRBD2 for D (6 bases). CDR1 SSHAT and CDR2 FNYEAQ come from the germline V gene (reference sequence). This CDR3 spans 15 amino acids. This chain's CDR3 is CASSPGTASNNEQFF. DNA for the CDR3: TGTGCTAGCAGCCCCGGGACTGCTTCCAACAATGAGCAGTTCTTC.

The rearrangement joins TRBV28 to TRBJ1-1, with unresolved D. CDR1 is MDHEN and CDR2 is SYDVKM in the germline V gene. Trimming stripped 5 bases from V and 4 bases from J, with 8 bases between. CDR3 length equals 12 residues. CDR3 sequence (DNA): TGTGCCAGCAGTCCCCCCTCCACTGAAGCTTTCTTT. Protein: CASSPPSTEAFF.

The chain joins TRBV6-1 to TRBJ1-2; possibly TRBD1 for D (6 bases). Germline lookup yields CDR1 MNHNS and CDR2 SASEGT. The CDR3 is made up of 13 amino acids. V was shortened by 4 bases and J by 2 bases, with 8 bases between the two germline ends. The CDR3 region is CASSAGTNYGYTF. The CDR3 nucleotides read TGTGCCAGCAGTGCCGGGACAAACTATGGCTACACCTTC.

The chain recombines TRBV12-5 with TRBJ1-2; 8 bases are a match to TRBD1. This CDR3 has 12 residues. The J segment lost 6 bases and the V segment lost 4 bases, leaving 1 base of the junction unmatched. Germline values: CDR1 LGHNT, CDR2 FRNRAP. CDR3 sequence (DNA): TGTGCTAGTGGTTCCAGGGGGCATGGCTACACCTTC. As protein: CASGSRGHGYTF.

The chain is built from TRBV19 and TRBJ1-1; D call uncertain. This CDR3 contains 15 residues. CDR1 is LNHDA and CDR2 is SQIVND in the germline V gene (reference sequence). Between the trimmed V and J ends, which lost 6 bases and 1 base, there was a span of 15 bases. The CDR3 spells CASRGIGSSNTEAFF. CDR3 bases: TGTGCCAGTAGGGGAATTGGGAGCTCGAACACTGAAGCTTTCTTT.

The chain carries TRBV6-5 and TRBJ1-5; no clear D gene. Trimming took 2 bases from V and 5 from J, leaving 7 bases between them. CDR1 is MNHEY, CDR2 SVGAGI, per germline. This CDR3 region has 13 residues. CDR3 loop: CASSYERDQPQHF. As DNA, the CDR3 is TGTGCCAGCAGTTACGAGAGAGATCAGCCCCAGCATTTT.

The rearrangement joins TRBV7-8 to TRBJ2-3, with no clear D. Deletions cut 5 bases from V and 5 bases from J, with 5 bases between. The length of the CDR3 is 11 residues. CDR1 SGHVS and CDR2 FQNEAQ come from the germline V gene. The CDR3 coding sequence is TGTGCCAGCAGCATAGGAGATACGCAGTATTTT. This codes for CASSIGDTQYF.

The chain couples TRBV25-1 to TRBJ2-7; 9 bases are a match to TRBD1. CDR3 length: 15 residues. Germline V gives CDR1 MGHDK, CDR2 SYGVNS. V trimming: 5 bases; J trimming: 1 base; junction bases outside the gene matches: 6. The CDR3 DNA reads as TGTGCCAGCAGTCCACACAGGGGGCCTTCCTACGAGCAGTACTTC. Protein sequence: CASSPHRGPSYEQYF.

The chain's CDR3 is CASSLALGGLGEKLFF. The CDR3 DNA reads TGTGCCAGCAGCTTAGCCTTGGGGGGTTTAGGTGAAAAACTGTTTTTT. The V gene is TRBV7-2, the J gene TRBJ1-4; D is possibly TRBD1 (5 bases). Per the germline V gene, CDR1 is SGHTA and CDR2 is FQGNSA. There are 16 residues in the CDR3. Trimming removed 0 bases at V and 7 bases at J, with 15 bases between.

In its sample, this clone was seen once. This rearrangement joins TRBV18 to TRBJ2-5, with D possibly matching TRBD1 (6 bases). V was cut by 6 bases and J by 1 base, with 24 bases left in between. Germline CDR1 is KGHSH and CDR2 is LQKENI. CDR3 size: 18 residues. The chain's CDR3 is CASSKNGQNRVFQETQYF. The CDR3 nucleotides read TGTGCCAGCTCCAAGAACGGCCAAAACAGGGTGTTCCAAGAGACCCAGTACTTC.

The chain links TRBV5-6 to TRBJ1-1, with D perhaps TRBD1 (6 bases). V was cut by 0 bases and J by 1 base, with 13 bases left in between. This CDR3 is 16 amino acids long. Per germline, CDR1 SGHDT and CDR2 YYEEEE. DNA of the CDR3: TGTGCCAGCAGCTTGGTGGCAGGGGCTACGAACACTGAAGCTTTCTTT. Translation: CASSLVAGATNTEAFF.

This chain joins TRBV6-1 and TRBJ1-1; tentative D call: TRBD1 (5 bases). Germline V gene sequence: CDR1 MNHNS, CDR2 SASEGT. This CDR3 is 12 amino acids long. This chain's CDR3 is CAGGRGSTEAFF. CDR3 coding DNA: TGTGCGGGGGGTAGGGGCTCAACTGAAGCTTTCTTT.

J is TRBJ2-7 and V is TRBV5-1; the D is unclear. Germline CDR1 reads SGHRS; CDR2 reads YFSETQ. V was shortened by 4 bases and J by 3 bases, with 8 bases between the two germline ends. This CDR3 comprises 12 residues. The CDR3 bases are TGCGCCAGCAGCCCGGGTGGCTACGAGCAGTACTTC. Amino acids: CASSPGGYEQYF. The entire variable domain, with the rest obtained from reference TRBV5-1 and TRBJ2-7, is as follows: KAGVTQTPRYLIKTRGQQVTLSCSPISGHRSVSWYQQTPGQGLQFLFEYFSETQRNKGNFPGRFSGRQFSNSRSEMNVSTLELGDSALYLCASSPGGYEQYFGPGTRLTVT.

The CDR3 sequence is CASSRGQPGNQPQHF. The DNA of the CDR3 is TGTGCCAGCAGCCGTGGACAACCGGGGAATCAGCCCCAGCATTTT. The chain joins TRBV28 to TRBJ1-5; weak D call: TRBD1 (5 bases). Trimming removed 6 bases from V and 4 bases from J, with 16 bases in between. The CDR3 totals 15 residues. Germline V gives CDR1 MDHEN, CDR2 SYDVKM.

This sequence joins TRBV6-5 and TRBJ2-1; no firm D call. V was trimmed by 5 bases and J by 5 bases, leaving 13 bases between them. CDR3 length: 14 residues. In germline, CDR1 is MNHEY, CDR2 SVGAGI. The CDR3 here is CASSQRGVNNEQFF. CDR3 nucleotides: TGTGCCAGCAGTCAAAGAGGAGTCAACAATGAGCAGTTCTTC.

The CDR3 region is CASSFLAGWGTDTQYF. In nucleotides, the CDR3 is TGTGCCAGCAGCTTCCTAGCGGGGTGGGGCACAGATACGCAGTATTTT. The rearrangement uses TRBV7-2 and TRBJ2-3; 9 nucleotides match TRBD2. Per germline, CDR1 SGHTA and CDR2 FQGNSA. After removal of 3 bases from V and 1 base from J, the junction contained 5 bases not matched to a gene. The CDR3 runs to 16 residues.

The chain joins TRBV2 to TRBJ2-1, with 11 bases aligning to TRBD2. CDR3 length: 11 amino acids. Germline values: CDR1 SNHLY, CDR2 FYNNEI. Trimming removed 6 bases from V and 15 bases from J; junction bases left unmatched: 4. The CDR3 sequence is CASRLAGVGFF. The CDR3 nucleotides read TGTGCCAGCAGACTAGCGGGAGTCGGGTTCTTC.

This chain joins TRBV6-1 and TRBJ2-7, with a tentative D call TRBD2 (5 bases). From germline, CDR1 is MNHNS and CDR2 SASEGT. The CDR3 spans 13 residues. Trimming removed 11 bases at V and 0 bases at J, with 14 bases between. In DNA, the CDR3 is TGTGCCGCCCGACTATCGAGCTCCTACGAGCAGTACTTC. Protein sequence: CAARLSSSYEQYF.

This rearrangement joins TRBV2 to TRBJ2-5, with D possibly being TRBD1 or TRBD2 (5 bases each). This CDR3 has 13 amino acids. The ends were cut back, 6 bases at V and 9 bases at J, with 17 bases in the middle. Germline V gene sequence: CDR1 SNHLY, CDR2 FYNNEI. The CDR3 sequence: CASRTGTAAAQYF. The CDR3 DNA sequence: TGTGCCAGCAGGACCGGGACCGCTGCCGCCCAGTACTTC.

This clone was counted between two and nine times. The gene calls are TRBV5-1 and TRBJ1-1, with a weak D call TRBD1 (5 bases). In germline, CDR1 is SGHRS, CDR2 YFSETQ. The CDR3 loop spans 13 amino acids. V was cut by 1 base and J by 7 bases, with 11 bases left in between. CDR3 residues: CASSLPVTDEAFF. The CDR3 region has the DNA TGCGCCAGCAGCTTGCCTGTGACAGATGAAGCTTTCTTT.

This rearrangement joins TRBV7-3 to TRBJ2-1, with 9 bases that match TRBD1. The ends lost 4 bases at V and 7 bases at J; junction bases unmatched: 5. The CDR3 loop spans 14 amino acids. CDR1 is SGHTA and CDR2 is FQGTGA in the germline V gene. In nucleotides, the CDR3 is TGTGCCAGCAGCTCCCGGACAGGGGTTAATGAGCAGTTCTTC. This sequence encodes CASSSRTGVNEQFF.